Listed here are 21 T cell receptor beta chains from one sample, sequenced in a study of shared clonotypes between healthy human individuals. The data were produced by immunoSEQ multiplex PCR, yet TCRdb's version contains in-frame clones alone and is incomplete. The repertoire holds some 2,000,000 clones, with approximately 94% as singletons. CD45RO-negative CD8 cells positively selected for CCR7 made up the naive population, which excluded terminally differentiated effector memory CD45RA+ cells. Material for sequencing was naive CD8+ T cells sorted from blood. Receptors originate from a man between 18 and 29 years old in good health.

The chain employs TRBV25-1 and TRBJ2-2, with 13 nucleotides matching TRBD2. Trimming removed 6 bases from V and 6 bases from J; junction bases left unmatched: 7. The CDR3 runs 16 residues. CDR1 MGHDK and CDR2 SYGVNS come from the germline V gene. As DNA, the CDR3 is TGTGCCAGCAGGATCGGACTAGCGGGAGAGGCCGGGGAGCTGTTTTTT. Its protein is CASRIGLAGEAGELFF.

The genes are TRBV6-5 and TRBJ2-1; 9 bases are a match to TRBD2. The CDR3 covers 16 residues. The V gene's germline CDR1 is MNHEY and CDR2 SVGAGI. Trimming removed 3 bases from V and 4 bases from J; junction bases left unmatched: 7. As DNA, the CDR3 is TGTGCCAGCAGTTATCGAGGACTAGCGTATTACAATGAGCAGTTCTTC. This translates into CASSYRGLAYYNEQFF.

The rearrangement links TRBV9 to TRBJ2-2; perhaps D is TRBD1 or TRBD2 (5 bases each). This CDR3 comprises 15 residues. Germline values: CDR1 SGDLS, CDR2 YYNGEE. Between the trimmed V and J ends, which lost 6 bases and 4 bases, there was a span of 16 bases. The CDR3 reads CASTPGGRPTGELFF. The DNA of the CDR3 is TGTGCCAGCACCCCTGGGGGTAGACCCACCGGGGAGCTGTTTTTT.

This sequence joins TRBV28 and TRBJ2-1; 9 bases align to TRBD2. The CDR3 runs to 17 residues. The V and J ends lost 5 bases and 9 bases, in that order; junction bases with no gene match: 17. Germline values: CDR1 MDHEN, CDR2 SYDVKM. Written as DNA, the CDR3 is TGTGCCAGCAGTCGCGGTGTGGCGGGGGGGCTGTTCGGTGAGCAGTTCTTC. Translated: CASSRGVAGGLFGEQFF. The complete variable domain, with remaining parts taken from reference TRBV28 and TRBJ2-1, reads DVKVTQSSRYLVKRTGEKVFLECVQDMDHENMFWYRQDPGLGLRLIYFSYDVKMKEKGDIPEGYSVSREKKERFSLILESASTNQTSMYLCASSRGVAGGLFGEQFFGPGTRLTVL.

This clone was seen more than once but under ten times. As DNA, the CDR3 is TGTGCCTGGAGTGTACCATACGGGACAGGCAATCAGCCCCAGCATTTT. Translated, it gives CAWSVPYGTGNQPQHF. This rearrangement joins TRBV30 to TRBJ1-5, with 7 bases that match TRBD1. This CDR3 spans 16 amino acids. J was trimmed by 2 bases and V by 0 bases; bases with no gene match: 7. Germline V gene lookup returns CDR1 GTSNPN and CDR2 SVGIG (reference sequence). Full variable domain (missing parts from reference TRBV30 and TRBJ1-5): SQTIHQWPATLVQPVGSPLSLECTVEGTSNPNLYWYRQAAGRGLQLLFYSVGIGQISSEVPQNLSASRPQDRQFILSSKKLLLSDSGFYLCAWSVPYGTGNQPQHFGDGTRLSIL.

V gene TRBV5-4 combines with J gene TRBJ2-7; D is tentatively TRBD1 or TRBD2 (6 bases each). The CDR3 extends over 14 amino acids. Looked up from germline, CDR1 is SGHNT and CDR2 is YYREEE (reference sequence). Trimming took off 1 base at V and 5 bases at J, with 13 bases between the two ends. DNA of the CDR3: TGTGCCAGCAGCTTGAGGGGGGCAGCGAACGAGCAGTACTTC. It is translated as CASSLRGAANEQYF.

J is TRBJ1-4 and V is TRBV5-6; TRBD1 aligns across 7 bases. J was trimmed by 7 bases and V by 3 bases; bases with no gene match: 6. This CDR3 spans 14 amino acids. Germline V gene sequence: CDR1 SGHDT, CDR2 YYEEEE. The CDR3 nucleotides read TGTGCCAGCAGCTGGGGGACAGTGAGTGAAAAACTGTTTTTT. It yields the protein CASSWGTVSEKLFF.

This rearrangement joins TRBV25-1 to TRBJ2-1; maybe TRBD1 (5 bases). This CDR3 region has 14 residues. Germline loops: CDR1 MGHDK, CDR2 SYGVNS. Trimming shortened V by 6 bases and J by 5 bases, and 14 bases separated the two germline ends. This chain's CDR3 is CASSLQEGDNEQFF. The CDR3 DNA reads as TGTGCCAGCAGCCTACAGGAAGGGGACAATGAGCAGTTCTTC.

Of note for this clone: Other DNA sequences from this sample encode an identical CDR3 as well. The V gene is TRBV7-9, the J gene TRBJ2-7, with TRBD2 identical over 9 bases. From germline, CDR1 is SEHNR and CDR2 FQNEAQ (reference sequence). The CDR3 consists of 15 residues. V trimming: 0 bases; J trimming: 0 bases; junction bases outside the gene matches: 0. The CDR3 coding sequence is TGTGCCAGCAGCTTAGCTAGCGGGAGCTCCTACGAGCAGTACTTC. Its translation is CASSLASGSSYEQYF.

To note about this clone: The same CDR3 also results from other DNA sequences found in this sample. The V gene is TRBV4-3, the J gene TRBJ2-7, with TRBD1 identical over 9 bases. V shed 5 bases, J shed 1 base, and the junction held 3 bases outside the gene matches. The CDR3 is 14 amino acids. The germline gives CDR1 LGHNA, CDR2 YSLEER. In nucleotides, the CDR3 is TGCGCCAGCAGCTTGGGACAGGGATCCTACGAGCAGTACTTC. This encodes CASSLGQGSYEQYF.

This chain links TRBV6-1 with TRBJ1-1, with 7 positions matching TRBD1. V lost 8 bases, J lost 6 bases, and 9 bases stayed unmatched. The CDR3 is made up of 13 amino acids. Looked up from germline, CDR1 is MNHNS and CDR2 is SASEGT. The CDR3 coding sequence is TGTGCCAGCGGGGACAGCCGCCGCCCTGAAGCTTTCTTT. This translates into CASGDSRRPEAFF.

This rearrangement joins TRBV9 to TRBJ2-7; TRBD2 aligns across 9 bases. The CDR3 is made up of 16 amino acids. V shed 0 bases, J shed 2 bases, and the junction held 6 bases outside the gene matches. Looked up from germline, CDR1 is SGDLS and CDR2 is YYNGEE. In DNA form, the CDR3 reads TGTGCCAGCAGCGTAGACCCCGGGACTAGCCCCTACGAGCAGTACTTC. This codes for CASSVDPGTSPYEQYF.

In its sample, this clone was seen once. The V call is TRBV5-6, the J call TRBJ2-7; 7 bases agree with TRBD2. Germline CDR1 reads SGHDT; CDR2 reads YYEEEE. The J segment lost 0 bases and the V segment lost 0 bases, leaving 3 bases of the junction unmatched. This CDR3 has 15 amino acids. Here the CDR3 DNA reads TGTGCCAGCAGCTTGGGTCCTAGCGGCTCCTACGAGCAGTACTTC. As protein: CASSLGPSGSYEQYF.

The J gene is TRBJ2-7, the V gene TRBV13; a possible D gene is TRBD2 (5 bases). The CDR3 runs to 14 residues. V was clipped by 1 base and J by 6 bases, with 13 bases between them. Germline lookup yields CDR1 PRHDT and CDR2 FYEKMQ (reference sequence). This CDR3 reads CASSLEYLRGEQYF. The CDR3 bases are TGTGCCAGCAGCTTAGAATACCTACGGGGCGAGCAGTACTTC.

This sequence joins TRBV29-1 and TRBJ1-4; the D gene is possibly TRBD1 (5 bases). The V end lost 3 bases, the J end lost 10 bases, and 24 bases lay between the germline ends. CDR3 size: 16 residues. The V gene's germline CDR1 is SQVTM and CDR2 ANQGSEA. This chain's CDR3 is CSVEFSGIGESGKLFF. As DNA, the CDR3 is TGCAGCGTTGAGTTTTCAGGGATCGGTGAAAGTGGAAAACTGTTTTTT.

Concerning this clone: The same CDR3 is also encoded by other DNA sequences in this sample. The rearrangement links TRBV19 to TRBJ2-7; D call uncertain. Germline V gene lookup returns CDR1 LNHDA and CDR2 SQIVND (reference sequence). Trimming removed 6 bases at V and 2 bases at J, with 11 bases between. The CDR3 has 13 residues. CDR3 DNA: TGTGCCAGTAGCTTCGGTGGCGCCTACGAGCAGTACTTC. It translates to CASSFGGAYEQYF.

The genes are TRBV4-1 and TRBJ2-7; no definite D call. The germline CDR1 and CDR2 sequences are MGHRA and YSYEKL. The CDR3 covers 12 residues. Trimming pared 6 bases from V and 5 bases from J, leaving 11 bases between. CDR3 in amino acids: CASSRRNDEQYF. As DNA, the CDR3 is TGCGCCAGCAGTCGAAGGAATGACGAGCAGTACTTC.

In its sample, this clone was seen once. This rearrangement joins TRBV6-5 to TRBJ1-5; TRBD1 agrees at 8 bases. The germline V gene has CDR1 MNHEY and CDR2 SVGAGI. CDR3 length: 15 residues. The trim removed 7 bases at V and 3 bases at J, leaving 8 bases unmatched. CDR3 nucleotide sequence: TGTGCCAGCACCCCGACAGGGGCGGTCAATCAGCCCCAGCATTTT. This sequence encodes CASTPTGAVNQPQHF.

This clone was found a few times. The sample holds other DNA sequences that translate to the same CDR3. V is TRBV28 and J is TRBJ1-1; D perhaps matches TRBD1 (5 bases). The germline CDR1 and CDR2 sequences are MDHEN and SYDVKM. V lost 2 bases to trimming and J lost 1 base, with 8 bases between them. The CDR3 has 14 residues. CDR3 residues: CASSLGQGNTEAFF. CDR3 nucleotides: TGTGCCAGCAGTTTAGGGCAGGGGAACACTGAAGCTTTCTTT. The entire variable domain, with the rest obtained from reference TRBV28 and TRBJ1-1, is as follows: DVKVTQSSRYLVKRTGEKVFLECVQDMDHENMFWYRQDPGLGLRLIYFSYDVKMKEKGDIPEGYSVSREKKERFSLILESASTNQTSMYLCASSLGQGNTEAFFGQGTRLTVV.

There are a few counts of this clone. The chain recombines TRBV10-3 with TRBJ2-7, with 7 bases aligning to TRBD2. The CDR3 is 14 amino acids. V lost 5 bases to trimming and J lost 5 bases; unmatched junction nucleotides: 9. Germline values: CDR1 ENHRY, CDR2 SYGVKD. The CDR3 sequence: CAISRLGGENEQYF. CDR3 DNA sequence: TGTGCCATCAGTCGACTGGGGGGGGAGAACGAGCAGTACTTC.

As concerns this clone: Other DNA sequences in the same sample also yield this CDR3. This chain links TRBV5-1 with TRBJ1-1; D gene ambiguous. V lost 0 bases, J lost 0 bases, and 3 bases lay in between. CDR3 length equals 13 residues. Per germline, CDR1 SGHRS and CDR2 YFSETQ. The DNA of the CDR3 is TGCGCCAGCAGCTTGGACATGAACACTGAAGCTTTCTTT. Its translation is CASSLDMNTEAFF.